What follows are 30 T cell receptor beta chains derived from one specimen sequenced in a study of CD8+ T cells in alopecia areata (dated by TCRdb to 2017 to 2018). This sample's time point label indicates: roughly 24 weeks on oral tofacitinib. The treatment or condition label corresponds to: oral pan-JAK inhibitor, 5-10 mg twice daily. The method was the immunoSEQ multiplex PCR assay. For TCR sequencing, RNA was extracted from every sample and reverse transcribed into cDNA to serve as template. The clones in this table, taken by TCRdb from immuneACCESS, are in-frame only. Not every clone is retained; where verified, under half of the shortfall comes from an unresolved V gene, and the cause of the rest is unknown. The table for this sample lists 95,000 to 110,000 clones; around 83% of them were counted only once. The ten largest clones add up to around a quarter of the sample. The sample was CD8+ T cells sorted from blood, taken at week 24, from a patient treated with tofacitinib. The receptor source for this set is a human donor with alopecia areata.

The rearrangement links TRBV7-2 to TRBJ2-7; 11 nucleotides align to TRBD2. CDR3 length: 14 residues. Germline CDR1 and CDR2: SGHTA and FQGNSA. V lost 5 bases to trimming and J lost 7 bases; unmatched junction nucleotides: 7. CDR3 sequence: CASSITSGGREQYF. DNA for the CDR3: TGTGCCAGCAGCATTACTAGCGGGGGACGGGAGCAGTACTTC.

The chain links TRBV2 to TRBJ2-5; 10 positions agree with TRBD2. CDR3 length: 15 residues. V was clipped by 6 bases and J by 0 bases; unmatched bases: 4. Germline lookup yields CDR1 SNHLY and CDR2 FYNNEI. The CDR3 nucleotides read TGTGCCAGCAGCCATAGCGGGGGGTACCAAGAGACCCAGTACTTC. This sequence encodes CASSHSGGYQETQYF.

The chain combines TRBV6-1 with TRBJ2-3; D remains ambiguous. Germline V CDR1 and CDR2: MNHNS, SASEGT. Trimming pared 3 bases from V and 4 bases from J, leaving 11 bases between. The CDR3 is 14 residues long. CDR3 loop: CASSDLYQADTQYF. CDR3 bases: TGTGCCAGCAGTGACCTATACCAGGCAGATACGCAGTATTTT.

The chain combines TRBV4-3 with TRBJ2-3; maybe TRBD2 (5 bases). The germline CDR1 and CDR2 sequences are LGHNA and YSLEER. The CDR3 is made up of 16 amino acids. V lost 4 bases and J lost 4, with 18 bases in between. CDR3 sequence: CASSPLDRGQADTQYF. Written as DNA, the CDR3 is TGCGCCAGCAGCCCGCTGGATCGGGGTCAAGCAGATACGCAGTATTTT.

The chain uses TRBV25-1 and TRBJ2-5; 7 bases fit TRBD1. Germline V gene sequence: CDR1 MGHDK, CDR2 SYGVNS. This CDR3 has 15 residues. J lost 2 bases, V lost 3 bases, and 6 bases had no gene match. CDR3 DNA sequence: TGTGCCAGCAGTGACCAAACAGGGGCACAAGAGACCCAGTACTTC. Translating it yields CASSDQTGAQETQYF.

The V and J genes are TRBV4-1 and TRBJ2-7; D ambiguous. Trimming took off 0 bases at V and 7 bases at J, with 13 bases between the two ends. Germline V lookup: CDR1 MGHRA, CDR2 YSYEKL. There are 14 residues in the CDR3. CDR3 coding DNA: TGCGCCAGCAGCCAAGATTGGGCCAGCGCGGAGCAGTACTTC. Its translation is CASSQDWASAEQYF.

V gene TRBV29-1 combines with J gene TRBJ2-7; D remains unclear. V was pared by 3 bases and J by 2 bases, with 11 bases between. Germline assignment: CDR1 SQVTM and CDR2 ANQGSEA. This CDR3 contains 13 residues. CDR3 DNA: TGCAGCGTTGAGTCTGAAATTACCTACGAGCAGTACTTC. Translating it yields CSVESEITYEQYF.

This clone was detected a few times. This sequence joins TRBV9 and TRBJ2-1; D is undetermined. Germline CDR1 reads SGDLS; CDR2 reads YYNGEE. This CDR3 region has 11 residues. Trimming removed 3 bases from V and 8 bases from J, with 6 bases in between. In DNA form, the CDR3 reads TGTGCCAGCAGCGCCAGCGATGAGCAGTTCTTC. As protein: CASSASDEQFF.

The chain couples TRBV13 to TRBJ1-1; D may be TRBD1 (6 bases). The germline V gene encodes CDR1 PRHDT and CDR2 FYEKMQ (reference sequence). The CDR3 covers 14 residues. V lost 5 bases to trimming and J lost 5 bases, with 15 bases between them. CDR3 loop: CASSLTLGGTEAFF. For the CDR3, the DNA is TGTGCCAGCAGCCTGACGTTAGGGGGGACTGAAGCTTTCTTT.

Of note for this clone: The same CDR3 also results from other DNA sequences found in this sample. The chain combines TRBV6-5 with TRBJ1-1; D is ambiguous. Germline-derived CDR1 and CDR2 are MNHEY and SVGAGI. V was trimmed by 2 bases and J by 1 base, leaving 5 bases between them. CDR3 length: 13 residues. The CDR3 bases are TGTGCCAGCAGTTACCGGGGGAACACTGAAGCTTTCTTT. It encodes CASSYRGNTEAFF.

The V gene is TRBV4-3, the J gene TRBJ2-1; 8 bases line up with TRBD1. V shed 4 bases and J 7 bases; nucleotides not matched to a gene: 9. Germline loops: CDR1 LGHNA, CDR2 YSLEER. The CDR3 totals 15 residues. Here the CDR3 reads CASSLDRDRINEQFF. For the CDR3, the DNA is TGCGCCAGCAGCCTAGACCGGGACAGGATTAATGAGCAGTTCTTC.

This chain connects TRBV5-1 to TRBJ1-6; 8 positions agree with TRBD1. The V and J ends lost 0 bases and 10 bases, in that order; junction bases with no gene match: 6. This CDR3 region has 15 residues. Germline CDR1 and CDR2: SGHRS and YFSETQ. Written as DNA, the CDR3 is TGCGCCAGCAGCTTGGTCCGACAGGGGTTCTCACCCCTCCACTTT. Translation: CASSLVRQGFSPLHF.

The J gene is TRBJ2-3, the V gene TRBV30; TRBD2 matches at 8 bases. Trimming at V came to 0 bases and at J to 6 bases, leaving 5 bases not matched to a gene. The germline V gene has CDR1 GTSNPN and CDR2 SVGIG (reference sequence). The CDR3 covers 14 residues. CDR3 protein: CAWSVSGGQDTQYF. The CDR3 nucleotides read TGTGCCTGGAGTGTTTCGGGGGGGCAGGATACGCAGTATTTT.

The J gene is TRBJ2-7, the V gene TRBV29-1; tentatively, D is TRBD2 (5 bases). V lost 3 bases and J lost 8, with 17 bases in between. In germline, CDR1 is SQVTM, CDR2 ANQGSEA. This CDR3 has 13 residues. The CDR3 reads CSVDGPRDHQQYF. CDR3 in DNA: TGCAGCGTTGACGGCCCTCGGGATCATCAGCAGTACTTC.

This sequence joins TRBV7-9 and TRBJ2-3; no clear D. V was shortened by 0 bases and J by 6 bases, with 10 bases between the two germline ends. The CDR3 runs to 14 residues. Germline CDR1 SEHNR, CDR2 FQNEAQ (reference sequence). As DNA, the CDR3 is TGTGCCAGCAGCTTAGCGGGTTTCGATGATACGCAGTATTTT. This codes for CASSLAGFDDTQYF.

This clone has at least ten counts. As DNA, the CDR3 is TGTGCCAGCAGCCGAACGACAGGCTACGAGCAGTACTTC. Translated, it gives CASSRTTGYEQYF. The chain uses TRBV11-2 and TRBJ2-7, with a weak D call TRBD1 (6 bases). The CDR3 totals 13 residues. Germline values: CDR1 SGHAT, CDR2 FQNNGV. V lost 5 bases to trimming and J lost 3 bases, with 11 bases between them.

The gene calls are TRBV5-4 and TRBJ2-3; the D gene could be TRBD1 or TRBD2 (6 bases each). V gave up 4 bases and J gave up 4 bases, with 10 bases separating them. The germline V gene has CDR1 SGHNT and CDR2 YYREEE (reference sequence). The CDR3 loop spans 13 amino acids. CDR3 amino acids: CASSGGLPDTQYF. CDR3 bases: TGTGCCAGCAGCGGGGGGCTCCCAGATACGCAGTATTTT. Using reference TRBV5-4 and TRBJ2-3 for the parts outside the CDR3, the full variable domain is ETGVTQSPTHLIKTRGQQVTLRCSSQSGHNTVSWYQQALGQGPQFIFQYYREEENGRGNFPPRFSGLQFPNYSSELNVNALELDDSALYLCASSGGLPDTQYFGPGTRLTVL.

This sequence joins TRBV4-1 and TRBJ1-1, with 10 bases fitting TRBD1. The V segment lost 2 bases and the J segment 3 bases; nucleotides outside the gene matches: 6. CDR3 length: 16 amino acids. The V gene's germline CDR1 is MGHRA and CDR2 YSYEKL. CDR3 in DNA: TGCGCCAGCAGCCAAAGACAGGGGGCATTGGACACTGAAGCTTTCTTT. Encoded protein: CASSQRQGALDTEAFF.

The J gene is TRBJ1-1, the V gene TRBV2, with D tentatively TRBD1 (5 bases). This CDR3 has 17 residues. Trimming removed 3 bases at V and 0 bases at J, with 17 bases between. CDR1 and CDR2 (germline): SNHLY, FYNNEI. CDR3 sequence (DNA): TGTGCCAGCAGTGAGTGGGGCACAGTGGCATTGAACACTGAAGCTTTCTTT. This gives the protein CASSEWGTVALNTEAFF. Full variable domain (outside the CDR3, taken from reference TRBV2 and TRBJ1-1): EPEVTQTPSHQVTQMGQEVILRCVPISNHLYFYWYRQILGQKVEFLVSFYNNEISEKSEIFDDQFSVERPDGSNFTLKIRSTKLEDSAMYFCASSEWGTVALNTEAFFGQGTRLTVV.

The CDR3, as DNA: TGTGCCAGCAGCAAAGCAACTTCGAATCGAAGGGGGACTGGCACAGATACGCAGTATTTT. Protein sequence: CASSKATSNRRGTGTDTQYF. The chain uses TRBV21-1 and TRBJ2-3. TRBV21-1 is annotated as a pseudogene. The CDR3 length is 20 residues.

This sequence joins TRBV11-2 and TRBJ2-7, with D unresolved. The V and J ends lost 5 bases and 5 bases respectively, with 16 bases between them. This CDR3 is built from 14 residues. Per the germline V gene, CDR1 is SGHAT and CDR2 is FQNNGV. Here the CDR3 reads CASSRTLGMDEQYF. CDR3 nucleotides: TGTGCCAGCAGCCGGACGTTGGGTATGGACGAGCAGTACTTC. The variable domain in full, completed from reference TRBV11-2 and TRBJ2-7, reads EAGVAQSPRYKIIEKRQSVAFWCNPISGHATLYWYQQILGQGPKLLIQFQNNGVVDDSQLPKDRFSAERLKGVDSTLKIQPAKLEDSAVYLCASSRTLGMDEQYFGPGTRLTVT.

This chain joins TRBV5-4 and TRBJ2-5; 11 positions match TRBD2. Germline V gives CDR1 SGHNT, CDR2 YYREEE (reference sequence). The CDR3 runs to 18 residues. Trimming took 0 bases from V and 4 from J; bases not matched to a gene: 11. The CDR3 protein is CASSLALAGGPVGETQYF. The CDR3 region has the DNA TGTGCCAGCAGCTTGGCGTTAGCGGGGGGGCCGGTGGGAGAGACCCAGTACTTC.

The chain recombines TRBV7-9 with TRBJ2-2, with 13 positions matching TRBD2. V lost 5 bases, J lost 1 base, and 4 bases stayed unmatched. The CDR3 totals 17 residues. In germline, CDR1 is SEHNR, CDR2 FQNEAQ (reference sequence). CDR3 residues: CASSPGTSGENTGELFF. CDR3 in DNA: TGTGCCAGCAGCCCCGGGACTAGCGGGGAGAACACCGGGGAGCTGTTTTTT.

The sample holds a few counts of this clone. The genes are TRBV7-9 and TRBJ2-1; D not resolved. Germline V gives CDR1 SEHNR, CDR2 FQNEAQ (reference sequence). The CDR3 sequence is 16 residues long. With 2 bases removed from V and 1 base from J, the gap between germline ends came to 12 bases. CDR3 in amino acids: CASSLSADPSYNEQFF. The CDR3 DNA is TGTGCCAGCAGCTTATCGGCGGACCCTTCCTACAATGAGCAGTTCTTC.

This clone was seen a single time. CDR3 sequence: CASTGSSSYNEQFF. In DNA form, the CDR3 reads TGTGCCAGCACTGGGTCAAGCTCCTACAATGAGCAGTTCTTC. The gene calls are TRBV6-1 and TRBJ2-1; D uncertain. The germline V and J ends were trimmed by 7 bases and 0 bases, with 10 bases remaining between them. Germline-derived CDR1 and CDR2 are MNHNS and SASEGT. The CDR3 contains 14 residues.

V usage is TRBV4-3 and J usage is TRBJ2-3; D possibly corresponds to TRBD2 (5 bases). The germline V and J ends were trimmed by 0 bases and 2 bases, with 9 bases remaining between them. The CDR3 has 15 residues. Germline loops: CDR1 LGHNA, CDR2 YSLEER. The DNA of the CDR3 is TGCGCCAGCAGCCAAGAAGAGCGGTCCACAGATACGCAGTATTTT. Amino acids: CASSQEERSTDTQYF.

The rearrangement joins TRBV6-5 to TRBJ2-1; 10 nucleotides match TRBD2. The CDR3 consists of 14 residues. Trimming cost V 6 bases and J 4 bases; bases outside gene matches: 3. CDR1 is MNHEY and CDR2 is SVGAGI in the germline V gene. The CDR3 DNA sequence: TGTGCCAGCAGCTTTAGCGGGGGGTACAATGAGCAGTTCTTC. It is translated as CASSFSGGYNEQFF.

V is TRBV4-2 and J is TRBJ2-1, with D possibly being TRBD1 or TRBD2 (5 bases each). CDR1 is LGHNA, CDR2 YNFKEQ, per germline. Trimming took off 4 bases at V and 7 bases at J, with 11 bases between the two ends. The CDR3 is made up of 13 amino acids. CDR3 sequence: CASSPYGGNEQFF. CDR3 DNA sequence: TGTGCCAGCAGCCCCTATGGGGGTAATGAGCAGTTCTTC.

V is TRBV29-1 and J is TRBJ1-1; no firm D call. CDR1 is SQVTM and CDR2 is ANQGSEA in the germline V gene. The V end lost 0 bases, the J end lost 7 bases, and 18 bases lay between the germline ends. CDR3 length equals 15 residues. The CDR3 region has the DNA TGCAGCGTTGAAGATGTGGGAACTGCGGTGGGTGAAGCTTTCTTT. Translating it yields CSVEDVGTAVGEAFF.

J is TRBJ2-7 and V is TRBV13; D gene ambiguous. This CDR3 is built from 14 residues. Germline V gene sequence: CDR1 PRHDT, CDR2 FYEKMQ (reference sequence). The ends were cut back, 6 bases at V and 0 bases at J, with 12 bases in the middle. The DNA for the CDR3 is TGTGCCAGCAGTGAGGTGGCGAGCTCCTACGAGCAGTACTTC. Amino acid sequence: CASSEVASSYEQYF.